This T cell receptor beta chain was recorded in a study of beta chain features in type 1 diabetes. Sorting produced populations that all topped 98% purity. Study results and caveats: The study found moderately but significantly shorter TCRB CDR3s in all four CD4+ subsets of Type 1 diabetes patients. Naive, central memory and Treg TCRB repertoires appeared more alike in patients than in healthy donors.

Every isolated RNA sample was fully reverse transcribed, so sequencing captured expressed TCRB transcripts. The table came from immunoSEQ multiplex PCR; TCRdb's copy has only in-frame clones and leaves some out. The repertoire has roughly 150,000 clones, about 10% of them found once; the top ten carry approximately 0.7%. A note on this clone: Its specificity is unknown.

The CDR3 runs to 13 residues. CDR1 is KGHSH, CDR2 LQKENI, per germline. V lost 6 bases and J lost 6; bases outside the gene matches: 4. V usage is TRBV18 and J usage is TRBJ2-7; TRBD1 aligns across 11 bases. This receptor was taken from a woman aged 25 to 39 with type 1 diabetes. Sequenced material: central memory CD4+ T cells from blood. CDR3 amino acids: CASSRTGGGEQYF. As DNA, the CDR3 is TGTGCCAGCTCTCGGACAGGGGGCGGCGAGCAGTACTTC.